Listed here is a single T cell receptor (beta chain). No antigen is known for it. One base away there is no much larger clone; base qualities are not given. The CDR3, cysteine through phenylalanine, is 15 amino acids long. The read is trimmed to its CDR3 DNA, 45 bases read in frame from base 1. V is shortened by 0 bases, J by 3 bases, and the region joining them spans 13 bases. In the germline V gene, CDR1 corresponds to SGHRS and CDR2 to YFSETQ. TCRbeta CDR3 regions were amplified from genomic DNA by means of the immunoSEQ Assay, a bias-controlled multiplex PCR. From the authors' description of their analysis: Nucleated cell counts per sample were estimated from amplification of reference gene primers within the assay. To quantify the absolute abundance of each unique TCRbeta CDR3 rearrangement, sequence reads were collapsed and filtered. For each sample, productive Simpson clonality was calculated as the square root of Simpson's diversity index over productive rearrangements. TCRdb's version of the immuneACCESS table is confined to in-frame rearrangements and falls short of the full clone set. An unresolved V gene accounts for under half of the shortfall where checked; the remainder is of unknown origin. From that table come the V and J calls and clone size; the DNA was used to work out D and trimming. This sample lists a few hundred thousand clones; about 88% were detected once. Of the sample, 3% is held by the ten largest clones.

The collaborating institutions used their own protocols to collect whole blood in K2EDTA tubes. For TCRbeta analysis, collaborators shipped samples in one of three forms: frozen whole blood, isolated PBMCs, or DNA extracted from either of those sample types. These data belong to a study of blood T cell repertoires in COVID-19 (TCRdb year 2020). A note on the overall study: Collaborator samples came from the United States, Italy and Spain and covered acute and convalescent phases of COVID-19. The samples were drawn from two sources: the first 160 participants of the ongoing ImmuneRACE study, and over 950 subjects contributed by 6 global collaborators. The repertoires were made available in a free public database intended to serve as a resource for research on the immune response to SARS-CoV-2. Sample metadata almost always included a de-identified subject ID, COVID-19 status, age in years and sex. The prospective study material was composed of cDNA or gDNA derived from T cells, B-cell-depleted T cells, or PBMCs. Subjects who had been exposed to COVID-19, were actively infected with it, or had recovered from it provided the deeply sampled blood TCRbeta repertoires that made up the dataset. Where available, HLA class I and class II types were taken from metadata supplied by the sample provider and were not determined by assay-based typing. Beyond this particular receptor, the publication reports: Clinical and demographic metadata were provided uncurated, with the amount varying by source and participant.

This clonotype originated in a human donor in a cohort sampled during active COVID-19. Material: peripheral blood. The chain links TRBV5-1 with TRBJ2-7, with TRBD1 perhaps the D gene, on 5 matching bases. Here the CDR3 is given as CASSLEAGQSYEQYF. The base sequence is TGCGCCAGCAGCTTGGAGGCCGGACAAAGCTACGAGCAGTACTTC.